The 22 T cell receptor beta chains in this list originate from one sample, sequenced in a study of shared clonotypes between healthy human individuals. The protocol was immunoSEQ multiplex PCR, while the TCRdb copy is restricted to in-frame clones and leaves out a portion. This sample yields about 2.4 million clones, of which 93% are seen a single time; 0.36% belongs to the top ten. The sample taken for sequencing was naive CD4+ T cells from PBMCs. Regarding subset: CD45RA+ positively selected. The source is a man younger than 30 in good health. Some clones in this sample may be carry-over from other donors' samples.

V usage is TRBV4-1 and J usage is TRBJ1-2, with no clear D. The CDR3 spans 13 residues. Germline V gives CDR1 MGHRA, CDR2 YSYEKL. Trimming took off 2 bases at V and 7 bases at J, with 11 bases between the two ends. The CDR3 bases are TGCGCCAGCAGCCAACTCCTAATGAGTGGCTACACCTTC. Encoded protein: CASSQLLMSGYTF.

On this clone: The identical CDR3 is also encoded by other nucleotide sequences in the sample. The chain recombines TRBV28 with TRBJ2-5; D is uncertain. The V gene's germline CDR1 is MDHEN and CDR2 SYDVKM. This CDR3 is 12 amino acids long. The germline V and J ends were trimmed by 2 bases and 4 bases, with 5 bases remaining between them. DNA for the CDR3: TGTGCCAGCAGTTTACTCGGAGAGACCCAGTACTTC. Amino acid sequence: CASSLLGETQYF.

This clone was observed a single time. The rearrangement links TRBV7-2 to TRBJ2-6, with D perhaps TRBD1 (5 bases). CDR1 is SGHTA and CDR2 is FQGNSA in the germline V gene. V gave up 7 bases and J gave up 0 bases, with 10 bases separating them. The CDR3 runs to 15 residues. The CDR3 DNA reads as TGTGCCAGCAATTGGGGCAGCTCTGGGGCCAACGTCCTGACTTTC. It specifies CASNWGSSGANVLTF.

The genes are TRBV6-1 and TRBJ1-1; D not resolved. V lost 6 bases, J lost 4 bases, and 12 bases lay in between. The CDR3 is 13 residues long. In germline, CDR1 is MNHNS, CDR2 SASEGT. The CDR3 protein is CASRTEEATEAFF. The CDR3, as DNA: TGTGCCAGCAGGACGGAGGAGGCCACTGAAGCTTTCTTT.

The chain is built from TRBV29-1 and TRBJ2-3; 9 nucleotides line up with TRBD2. V was pared by 3 bases and J by 5 bases, with 6 bases of the junction left unmatched. Germline V gives CDR1 SQVTM, CDR2 ANQGSEA. The CDR3 runs 14 residues. CDR3 DNA sequence: TGCAGCGTTGACAGTAGCGGGAGCGAAGATACGCAGTATTTT. Residues: CSVDSSGSEDTQYF.

The chain carries TRBV4-2 and TRBJ1-2; weak D call: TRBD1 (5 bases). Germline V gene sequence: CDR1 LGHNA, CDR2 YNFKEQ. This CDR3 contains 16 residues. The V and J ends lost 5 bases and 7 bases respectively, with 23 bases between them. CDR3 sequence: CASSAIFLDSSGGYTF. The DNA for the CDR3 is TGTGCCAGCAGCGCGATCTTTCTCGACAGCTCCGGTGGCTACACCTTC.

The gene calls are TRBV12-5 and TRBJ2-6, with D tentatively TRBD1 (5 bases). The CDR3 totals 16 residues. The V gene's germline CDR1 is LGHNT and CDR2 FRNRAP. The V and J ends lost 4 bases and 5 bases respectively, with 15 bases between them. CDR3 protein: CASGCAGQSRANVLTF. For the CDR3, the DNA is TGTGCTAGTGGTTGTGCAGGACAAAGTCGGGCCAACGTCCTGACTTTC.

A word on this clone: The sample carries other DNA sequences with the same CDR3. The rearrangement uses TRBV7-2 and TRBJ2-1, with TRBD2 identical over 10 bases. After removal of 2 bases from V and 7 bases from J, the junction contained 5 bases not matched to a gene. The CDR3 extends over 15 amino acids. Looked up from germline, CDR1 is SGHTA and CDR2 is FQGNSA. In DNA, the CDR3 is TGTGCCAGCAGCTTATTGGCTAGCGGGAGTAATGAGCAGTTCTTC. Its protein is CASSLLASGSNEQFF.

This chain joins TRBV28 and TRBJ1-6; D is perhaps TRBD1 (6 bases). The CDR3 sequence is 19 residues long. The V end was cut by 3 bases, the J end by 5 bases, with 23 bases between. Germline loops: CDR1 MDHEN, CDR2 SYDVKM. In DNA, the CDR3 is TGTGCCAGCAGTTTTACGGGGGCCGATCGCACAGGTGATAATTCACCCCTCCACTTT. This sequence encodes CASSFTGADRTGDNSPLHF.

The V gene is TRBV28, the J gene TRBJ2-7, with D maybe TRBD2 (5 bases). The CDR3 loop spans 15 amino acids. Trimming stripped 5 bases from V and 4 bases from J, with 18 bases between. Looked up from germline, CDR1 is MDHEN and CDR2 is SYDVKM. The CDR3 protein is CASSPPQLVPYEQYF. The CDR3 DNA reads TGTGCCAGCAGTCCCCCCCAACTAGTACCGTACGAGCAGTACTTC.

J is TRBJ2-7 and V is TRBV2, with 7 bases fitting TRBD2. From germline, CDR1 is SNHLY and CDR2 FYNNEI. The CDR3 loop spans 14 amino acids. The junction had 8 bases not matched to a gene; V was cut back by 6 bases and J by 3 bases. CDR3 in amino acids: CASSISGDYYEQYF. CDR3 sequence (DNA): TGTGCCAGCAGCATCAGCGGGGATTACTACGAGCAGTACTTC.

The V call is TRBV13, the J call TRBJ2-7; D is tentatively TRBD1 or TRBD2 (5 bases each). The CDR3 sequence is 16 residues long. Trimming removed 4 bases from V and 0 bases from J, with 16 bases in between. The germline gives CDR1 PRHDT, CDR2 FYEKMQ (reference sequence). The CDR3 spells CASSSLAWGSSYEQYF. The CDR3 DNA is TGTGCCAGCAGCTCCTTGGCCTGGGGGAGCTCCTACGAGCAGTACTTC.

The chain links TRBV7-2 to TRBJ1-5, with 8 bases matching TRBD1. CDR1 SGHTA and CDR2 FQGNSA come from the germline V gene. CDR3 size: 12 residues. The V and J ends lost 6 bases and 9 bases, in that order; junction bases with no gene match: 4. The CDR3 spells CASRADRGPQHF. CDR3 sequence (DNA): TGTGCCAGCAGAGCCGACAGGGGGCCCCAGCATTTT.

The gene calls are TRBV29-1 and TRBJ2-7; no clear D. The ends were cut back, 4 bases at V and 1 base at J, with 14 bases in the middle. Germline lookup yields CDR1 SQVTM and CDR2 ANQGSEA. The length of the CDR3 is 14 residues. As DNA, the CDR3 is TGCAGCGTTGCACCAGCGCTAGGATCCTACGAGCAGTACTTC. Its translation is CSVAPALGSYEQYF.

The V gene is TRBV5-1, the J gene TRBJ2-6, with D maybe TRBD2 (6 bases). The CDR3 covers 17 residues. Trimming took off 4 bases at V and 0 bases at J, with 14 bases between the two ends. The germline V gene encodes CDR1 SGHRS and CDR2 YFSETQ. This CDR3 reads CASSPPAAGSGANVLTF. The CDR3 region has the DNA TGCGCCAGCAGCCCCCCAGCAGCGGGCTCTGGGGCCAACGTCCTGACTTTC.

The V call is TRBV2, the J call TRBJ2-5, with 10 bases fitting TRBD2. The J call may be wrong; the DNA end is better matched by TRBJ2-7. Germline V CDR1 and CDR2: SNHLY, FYNNEI. The CDR3 loop spans 17 amino acids. The CDR3 region has the DNA TGTGCCAGCAGCCCAGGGAGTCCTAGCGGGAGCTCCTACGAGCAGTACTTC. Amino acids: CASSPGSPSGSSYEQYF.

This sequence joins TRBV5-4 and TRBJ2-3, with D perhaps matching TRBD2 (5 bases). V lost 1 base to trimming and J lost 4 bases, with 13 bases between them. From germline, CDR1 is SGHNT and CDR2 YYREEE (reference sequence). The CDR3 has 15 residues. In DNA form, the CDR3 reads TGTGCCAGCAGCTTGACCACCCGGGGAGCAGATACGCAGTATTTT. It encodes CASSLTTRGADTQYF.

The genes are TRBV28 and TRBJ2-7; no firm D call. Trimming took off 8 bases at V and 6 bases at J, with 17 bases between the two ends. The CDR3 totals 13 residues. Per germline, CDR1 MDHEN and CDR2 SYDVKM. Here the CDR3 DNA reads TGTGCCAGCGGGGTGAGATCTCACGGCGAGCAGTACTTC. Translation: CASGVRSHGEQYF.

The V and J genes are TRBV7-3 and TRBJ2-3, with unresolved D. Per germline, CDR1 SGHTA and CDR2 FQGTGA. CDR3 length: 12 residues. The V and J ends lost 5 bases and 4 bases respectively, with 7 bases between them. CDR3 in amino acids: CASSPSADTQYF. The CDR3 DNA reads TGTGCCAGCAGCCCCTCCGCAGATACGCAGTATTTT.

The rearrangement joins TRBV7-3 to TRBJ2-3; 7 nucleotides agree with TRBD2. The trim removed 2 bases at V and 4 bases at J, leaving 9 bases unmatched. The CDR3 contains 16 residues. Germline CDR1 is SGHTA and CDR2 is FQGTGA. CDR3 DNA: TGTGCCAGCAGCTTAGAGGGGACTACGGGTCCAGATACGCAGTATTTT. Its translation is CASSLEGTTGPDTQYF.

The gene calls are TRBV6-6 and TRBJ2-7; D not certain. Germline CDR1 MNHNY, CDR2 SVGAGI (reference sequence). Trimming took off 5 bases at V and 6 bases at J, with 11 bases between the two ends. The CDR3 contains 12 residues. CDR3 bases: TGTGCCAGCAGTCCACCCTCCACCGAGCAGTACTTC. Its translation is CASSPPSTEQYF.

The chain combines TRBV6-5 with TRBJ1-1; unclear D gene. Trimming took 6 bases from V and 4 from J, leaving 12 bases between them. There are 13 residues in the CDR3. Per germline, CDR1 MNHEY and CDR2 SVGAGI. DNA for the CDR3: TGTGCCAGCAGACCCGGTGGCCGCACTGAAGCTTTCTTT. It yields the protein CASRPGGRTEAFF.